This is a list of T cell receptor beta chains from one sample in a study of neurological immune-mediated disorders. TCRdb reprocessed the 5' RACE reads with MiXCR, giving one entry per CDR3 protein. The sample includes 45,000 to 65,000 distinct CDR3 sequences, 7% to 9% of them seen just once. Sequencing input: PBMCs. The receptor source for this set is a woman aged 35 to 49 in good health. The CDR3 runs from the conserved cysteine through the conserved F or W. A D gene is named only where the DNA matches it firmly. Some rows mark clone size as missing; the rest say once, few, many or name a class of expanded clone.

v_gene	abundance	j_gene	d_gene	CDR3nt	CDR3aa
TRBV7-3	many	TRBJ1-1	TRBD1	TGTGCCAGCAGTCGACAGGGGGCGGGCACTGAAGCTTTCTTT	CASSRQGAGTEAFF
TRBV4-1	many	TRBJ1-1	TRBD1	TGCGCCAGCACCCAAGGGACAGGGAACACTGAAGCTTTCTTT	CASTQGTGNTEAFF
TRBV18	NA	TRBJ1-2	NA	TGTGCCAGCTCACCAATCGTAGATCCTAACTATGGCTACACCTTC	CASSPIVDPNYGYTF
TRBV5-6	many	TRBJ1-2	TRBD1	TGTGCCAGCAGCTCGATGACAGGGGCAATTTACTATGGCTACACCTTC	CASSSMTGAIYYGYTF
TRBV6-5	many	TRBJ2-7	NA	TGTGCCAGCAGTCCAAACCCGGTCTCCTACGAGCAGTACTTC	CASSPNPVSYEQYF
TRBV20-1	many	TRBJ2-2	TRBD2	TGCAGTGCTAGGAAACCGGGACTAGCGGGGGGCCAGAGAGCCACCGGGGAGCTGTTTTTT	CSARKPGLAGGQRATGELFF
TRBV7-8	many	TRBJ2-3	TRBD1	TGTGCCAGCAGCTTAGCGCCGGGACAGGGAATAGGCACAGATACGCAGTATTTT	CASSLAPGQGIGTDTQYF
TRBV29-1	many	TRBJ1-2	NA	TGCAGCGTGTCGACCAACGGGGGGTATGGCTACACCTTC	CSVSTNGGYGYTF
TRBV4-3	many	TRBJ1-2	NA	TGCGCCAGCAGCCCCGGCAAGAGGGAGCTCGGGGGCTACACCTTC	CASSPGKRELGGYTF
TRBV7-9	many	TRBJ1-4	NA	TGTGCCAGCAGCTTAGCAGGCGCAGAGGAGAAACTGTTTTTT	CASSLAGAEEKLFF
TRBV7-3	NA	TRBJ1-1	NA	TGTGCCAGCAGCTCACAACAGGGTAACACTGAAGCTTTCTTT	CASSSQQGNTEAFF
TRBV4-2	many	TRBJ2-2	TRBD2	TGTGCCAGCAGCCAAGTCGGGGGGGCCCCCGGGGAGCTGTTTTTT	CASSQVGGAPGELFF
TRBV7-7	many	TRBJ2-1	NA	TGTGCCAGCAGCTTATTGCAGGGTGGCTACAATGAGCAGTTCTTC	CASSLLQGGYNEQFF
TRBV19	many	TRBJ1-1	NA	TGTGCCAGTAGTGGGTACCTAGAAGCTTTCTTT	CASSGYLEAFF
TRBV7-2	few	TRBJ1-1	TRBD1	TGTGCCAGCAGCCCACGACAGGGGGCTAGTAGTCGGCTCAACACTGAAGCTTTCTTT	CASSPRQGASSRLNTEAFF
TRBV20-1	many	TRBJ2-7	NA	TGCAGTGCCAGTGGGGGGGGCTCGGCCAGTAAGCAGTACTTC	CSASGGGSASKQYF
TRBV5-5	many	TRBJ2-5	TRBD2	TGTGCCAGCAGCTTGCCCCGACTAGCGGGAGGGGAAGAGACCCAGTACTTC	CASSLPRLAGGEETQYF
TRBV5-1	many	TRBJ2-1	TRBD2	TGCGCCAGCAGCTTCCTAGCGGGAGTCAGTGAGCAGTTCTTC	CASSFLAGVSEQFF
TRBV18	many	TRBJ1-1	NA	TGTGCCAGCTCACCTACGTCTGGGGGGGACACTGAAGCTTTCTTT	CASSPTSGGDTEAFF
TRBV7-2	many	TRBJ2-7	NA	TGTGCCAGCAGTGGGGCCCTCCTGGCCTACGAGCAGTACTTC	CASSGALLAYEQYF
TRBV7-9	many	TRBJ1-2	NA	TGTGCCGCCGGGGTGGAGAGCTACACCTTC	CAAGVESYTF
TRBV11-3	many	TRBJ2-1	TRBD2	TGTGCCAGCAGCTTACGGATACGTGGTGAGGCGGGGGGGAGGCATAATGAGCAGTTCTTC	CASSLRIRGEAGGRHNEQFF
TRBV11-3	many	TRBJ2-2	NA	TGTGCCAGCAGCTTAGATCCTGGGGAGCTGTTTTTT	CASSLDPGELFF
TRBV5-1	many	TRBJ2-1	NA	TGCGCCAGCAGCCGCGGGGACAATGAGCAGTTCTTC	CASSRGDNEQFF
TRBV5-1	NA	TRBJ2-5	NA	TGCGCCAACAGCTTGGACCGGGGGCAAGAGACCCAGTACTTC	CANSLDRGQETQYF
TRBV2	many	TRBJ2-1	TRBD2	TGTGCCAGCAGTGATTTAGCGGGAGTCTACAATGAGCAGTTCTTC	CASSDLAGVYNEQFF
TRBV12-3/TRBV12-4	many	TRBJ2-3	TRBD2	TGTGCCAGCAGTCGGACTAGCGGGGGGCGAGTAGCGCAGTATTTT	CASSRTSGGRVAQYF
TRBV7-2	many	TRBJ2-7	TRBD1	TGTGCCAGCAGCTTTCAGGGGGCGTCGGGGGAGCAGTACTTC	CASSFQGASGEQYF
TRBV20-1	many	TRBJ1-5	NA	TGCAGTGCTAGAAACAGGTTAAATCAGCCCCAGCATTTT	CSARNRLNQPQHF
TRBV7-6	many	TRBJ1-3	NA	TGTGCCAGCAGCCGGAGCGGGTTGCTCTCTGGAAACACCATATATTTT	CASSRSGLLSGNTIYF
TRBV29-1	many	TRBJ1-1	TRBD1	TGCAGCGCCCAGCCCGACAGGGTGGGGGAAGCTTTCTTT	CSAQPDRVGEAFF
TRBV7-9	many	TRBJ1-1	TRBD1	TGTGCCAGCAGCTTAGCCCGGGGACAGCCTGAAGCTTTCTTT	CASSLARGQPEAFF